This T cell receptor (beta chain) is from a study of molecular identifiers for immune sequencing clone quantification. Study-wide results and caveats: Clones carrying above 20 RNA copies accounted for over 97% of effector molecules, under 1% in naive cells. Detection of one spiked Jurkat cell's TCR RNA reportedly worked in one million naive cells.

As CD8+CD4-CCR7+CD45RA+ cells, naive CD8 T cells were sorted. TCRdb independently ran MiXCR on the PCR reads; one entry per CDR3 protein. The sample holds about 320,000 distinct CDR3 sequences, 20% to 25% seen once. As concerns this clonotype: Its antigen is not identified.

Trimming removed 6 bases from V and 1 base from J, with 9 bases in between. This CDR3 has 13 amino acids. CDR1 is SGHVS, CDR2 FNYEAQ, per germline. The origin of this receptor is a human donor in good health. Some libraries in this study had Jurkat cell RNA spiked in. The chain links TRBV7-6 to TRBJ1-1; D is unresolved. Input material: naive CD8+ T cells from blood, with Jurkat cell RNA spiked in. As for subset: FACS-sorted CD8+CD4-CCR7+CD45RA+ naive T cells. DNA for the CDR3: TGTGCCAGCAGGGGAGGGTCGAACACTGAAGCTTTCTTT. The encoded protein is CASRGGSNTEAFF.